This is a list of T cell receptor beta chains from one sample in a study of blood T cell repertoires in COVID-19. Produced via immunoSEQ multiplex PCR; TCRdb's table is partial and in-frame only. Of over 200,000 clones detected, around four fifths appear once; the ten largest clones hold about 5.7%. Material: peripheral blood. All receptors come from a man older than 75 with acute or convalescent COVID-19. The CDR3 runs from the conserved cysteine through the conserved F or W. The D gene is left open where the match is weak. Expanded clones are given a class, and other clones once, few, many or no size at all.

TGTGCCAGCAGTGAATTGGTTAGCGGGGCTTACGAGCAGTACTTC CASSELVSGAYEQYF TRBV2 TRBD2 NA 15 TRBJ2-7
TGTGCAAGTCAAGACGAGCGGGAAGGGAACGAGCAGTACTTC CASQDEREGNEQYF TRBV12-2 NA NA 14 TRBJ2-7
TGTGCCAGCAGTTTCCCGGGAGCCGAGCAGTACTTC CASSFPGAEQYF TRBV12-3/TRBV12-4 NA NA 12 TRBJ2-7
TGTGCCAGCAGGAGTAGATCCTACAATGAGCAGTTCTTC CASRSRSYNEQFF TRBV28 NA once 13 TRBJ2-1
TGTGCCAGCCCGTTCGGGGGGAACCTCTACGAGCAGTACTTC CASPFGGNLYEQYF TRBV5-8 TRBD2 NA 14 TRBJ2-7
TGTGCCAGCAGTTATAGGGGCGGCGGCGGCAATCAGCCCCAGCATTTT CASSYRGGGGNQPQHF TRBV6-2/TRBV6-3 NA NA 16 TRBJ1-5
TGCGCCAGCAGCTTCGGACAGGGCTGGGGCTACACCTTC CASSFGQGWGYTF TRBV5-1 TRBD1 NA 13 TRBJ1-2
TGCGCCAGCAGCTTGATGGGCACCGGGGGAGGGGACAATGAGCAGTTCTTC CASSLMGTGGGDNEQFF TRBV5-1 TRBD2 NA 17 TRBJ2-1
TGTGCCAGCAGCTTTGCTAGCCACACAGATACGCAGTATTTT CASSFASHTDTQYF TRBV5-4 NA NA 14 TRBJ2-3
TGTGCCAGCAGTGAAGATCCCCGCTCCTACGAGCAGTACTTC CASSEDPRSYEQYF TRBV2 NA NA 14 TRBJ2-7
TGTGCCAGTAAGACTAGCGGGAGGTACCAAGAGACCCAGTACTTC CASKTSGRYQETQYF TRBV19 TRBD2 once 15 TRBJ2-5
TGCGCCAGCAGCTTGGGGGGGACACTCATGAACACTGAAGCTTTCTTT CASSLGGTLMNTEAFF TRBV5-1 NA once 16 TRBJ1-1
TGTGCCAGCACCCTTAGAAACACCGGGGAGCTGTTTTTT CASTLRNTGELFF TRBV12-3/TRBV12-4 NA NA 13 TRBJ2-2
TGTGCCAGTAGTAGCGGCCGTCGGATGAATTCACCCCTCCACTTT CASSSGRRMNSPLHF TRBV19 NA few 15 TRBJ1-6
TGTGCCAGCAGCCATTTTGTCTCGATGCCCGACGGCGCGGGGCATCAGCCCCAGCATTTT CASSHFVSMPDGAGHQPQHF TRBV16 NA NA 20 TRBJ1-5
TGTGCCAGCAGCCCGAACAGGGGGCTAAACTACGAGCAGTACTTC CASSPNRGLNYEQYF TRBV27 TRBD1 NA 15 TRBJ2-7
TGCAGCGTTGGGGGGACTAGCGGGAGGTATAGGTCCTACGAGCAGTACTTC CSVGGTSGRYRSYEQYF TRBV29-1 TRBD2 NA 17 TRBJ2-7
TGTGCCAGCAGTCCTACCCCTAGCGGGCCTACCTACGAGCAGTACTTC CASSPTPSGPTYEQYF TRBV2 TRBD2 NA 16 TRBJ2-7
TGTGCCAGCAGTGAAGAGACAGGTTGGGCCGACGAGCAGTACTTC CASSEETGWADEQYF TRBV2 NA NA 15 TRBJ2-7
TGCAGCGTTAGGACCGGGACAGCGAACACCGGGGAGCTGTTTTTT CSVRTGTANTGELFF TRBV29-1 TRBD1 NA 15 TRBJ2-2
TGTGCCAGCAGCTTTCGGCGGTACAGGGGACCCAACACCGGGGAGCTGTTTTTT CASSFRRYRGPNTGELFF TRBV11-2 TRBD1 NA 18 TRBJ2-2
TGTGCCAGCGGCAGGACAGGGGGATTCGGCAATCAGCCCCAGCATTTT CASGRTGGFGNQPQHF TRBV2 TRBD1 NA 16 TRBJ1-5
TGTGCCAGCAGCTTACTAGCAAACGGGCAGTTCTTC CASSLLANGQFF TRBV7-9 NA NA 12 TRBJ2-1
TGTGCCAGCAGCTTGTCCCCTCTAGCGGGGGGACAGGAGTTCTTC CASSLSPLAGGQEFF TRBV7-2 TRBD2 NA 15 TRBJ2-1
TGTGCCAGCAGTACCAGGGCCGTTAATGAAAAACTGTTTTTT CASSTRAVNEKLFF TRBV7-9 NA NA 14 TRBJ1-4
TGTGCCAGCAGCTTAGGGGGCTCAAGGAGATCCTACGAGCAGTACTTC CASSLGGSRRSYEQYF TRBV7-9 NA NA 16 TRBJ2-7
TGTGCCAGCAGCTCCGGGACAGGGGGCAGGTCACCCCTCCACTTT CASSSGTGGRSPLHF TRBV7-9 TRBD1 NA 15 TRBJ1-6
TGTGCCAGCAGTGAAGCGCAGGGTGGTGGTGTGGAGACCCAGTACTTC CASSEAQGGGVETQYF TRBV2 NA NA 16 TRBJ2-5
TGCGCCAGCAGCCGCATACCGGGACAGGAGAACACTGAAGCTTTCTTT CASSRIPGQENTEAFF TRBV4-1 TRBD1 NA 16 TRBJ1-1
TGTGCCAGCAGCTTTAGGCAGGGGCAAGAGACCCAGTACTTC CASSFRQGQETQYF TRBV5-6 NA NA 14 TRBJ2-5
TGTGCCAGCAGCAAACTAGCGGGTGGGAACAATGAGCAGTTCTTC CASSKLAGGNNEQFF TRBV7-8 TRBD2 NA 15 TRBJ2-1
TGTGCCAGCAGCTTAGTTGGGACTAGCGGGGTTTCAGATACGCAGTATTTT CASSLVGTSGVSDTQYF TRBV11-3 TRBD2 NA 17 TRBJ2-3
TGTGCCAGTAGTATAGAGGGGAGGGACGATGAGCAGTTCTTC CASSIEGRDDEQFF TRBV19 TRBD2 NA 14 TRBJ2-1
TGTGCCAGCAGCTTCCGACAGGCTGGGGAGACCCAGTACTTC CASSFRQAGETQYF TRBV13 NA NA 14 TRBJ2-5
TGTGCCAGCAGTGCAGGGGACGCACGGGAGCAGTTCTTC CASSAGDAREQFF TRBV2 NA NA 13 TRBJ2-1
TGTGCCATCAGTAGGAAAATAACGGACATTTACAATGAGCAGTTCTTC CAISRKITDIYNEQFF TRBV10-3 NA NA 16 TRBJ2-1
TGTGCCAGCAGTCTCCGCTCCTACGAGCAGTACTTC CASSLRSYEQYF TRBV28 NA NA 12 TRBJ2-7
TGCGCCAGCAGCCCATCCCGGGATCTCTCTGGAAACACCATATATTTT CASSPSRDLSGNTIYF TRBV5-1 NA NA 16 TRBJ1-3
TGCAGCGTTGAAGAGTTACAGGGGGGTGTTGAAGCTTTCTTT CSVEELQGGVEAFF TRBV29-1 TRBD1 NA 14 TRBJ1-1
TGTGCCAGCAGCTTAACTGGGCGGGAGGCCACAGATACGCAGTATTTT CASSLTGREATDTQYF TRBV7-3 TRBD2 NA 16 TRBJ2-3
TGTGCCAGCTCACCACCGGGACTAGTCACGCAGTATTTT CASSPPGLVTQYF TRBV18 TRBD2 NA 13 TRBJ2-3
TGTGCCAGCAGCCTAGGACAGGGACGGGGCGGGGAGCTGTTTTTT CASSLGQGRGGELFF TRBV7-7 TRBD1 NA 15 TRBJ2-2
TGTGCCAGCAGCTTGGAGGAGGGCCGTGGCTACACCTTC CASSLEEGRGYTF TRBV5-5 NA NA 13 TRBJ1-2
TGTGCCAGCAGTAACAGAAACACCGGGGAGCTGTTTTTT CASSNRNTGELFF TRBV2 NA once 13 TRBJ2-2
TGCGCCAGCAGCGTCCCGACAGATAATTCACCCCTCCACTTT CASSVPTDNSPLHF TRBV5-1 NA NA 14 TRBJ1-6
TGTGCCAGTTCGACTAGCGGGAGTCTTGGGGATACGCAGTATTTT CASSTSGSLGDTQYF TRBV19 TRBD2 NA 15 TRBJ2-3
TGTGCCAGCAGTTCGTGGACTAGCGGGAGGCCCTCCGTAAATGAGCAGTTCTTC CASSSWTSGRPSVNEQFF TRBV27 TRBD2 NA 18 TRBJ2-1
TGTGCCAGCAGCCAAGATGAGGGCAATTCACCCCTCCACTTT CASSQDEGNSPLHF TRBV3-1/TRBV3-2 NA NA 14 TRBJ1-6
TGTGCCAGCAGCCAAGTCGGGCGGGAGCTTGCTGATACGCAGTATTTT CASSQVGRELADTQYF TRBV3-1/TRBV3-2 TRBD2 NA 16 TRBJ2-3
TGTGCCAGCAGCCCTAGCCCGTCCGGGACAAGGGACAATGAGCAGTTCTTC CASSPSPSGTRDNEQFF TRBV3-1/TRBV3-2 NA NA 17 TRBJ2-1